This TCR beta chain was recovered during a study of blood T cell repertoires in COVID-19. The CDR3 length is 14 residues. The germline gives CDR1 SNHLY, CDR2 FYNNEI. Trimming removed 8 bases from V and 3 bases from J; junction bases left unmatched: 7. In the authors' workflow: Quantification of nucleated cells was approximated via reference gene primer amplification. Repertoires were generated with immunoSEQ multiplex PCR, while TCRdb's copy carries only in-frame clones and drops some. V and J calls plus clone size are reproduced from that table; the DNA served to infer D and trimming. The sample has more than 200,000 clones, approximately 90% seen once; the top ten hold about 6%.

The chain combines TRBV2 with TRBJ1-5; 7 bases fit TRBD1. The clonotype comes from a woman aged 25-40 years with acute COVID-19. Material for sequencing was PBMCs or T cells enriched from blood (not recorded which). The CDR3 here is CASAEDRINQPQHF. As DNA, the CDR3 is TGTGCCAGCGCAGAGGACAGGATCAATCAGCCCCAGCATTTT.